This T cell receptor (beta chain) was retrieved from a study of tissue T cells after allogeneic stem cell transplantation (dated by TCRdb to about 2022). The study in broad terms: Over an approximately three-year period, a research-autopsy study prospectively enrolled fewer than ten adult allo-HCT recipients who had steroid-refractory GVHD. All GVHD patients received grafts from donors, four unmodified and three CD34-selected to deplete T cells. Gastrointestinal GVHD was present in all GVHD patients, several lines of GVHD-directed therapy were administered to all GVHD patients, and skin involvement was additionally present in several GVHD patients. For viably preserved blood and marrow, CD3+ T cells were flow-sorted when cell numbers allowed; smaller samples underwent direct DNA extraction. The study profiled TCR beta repertoires in many tissues obtained from research autopsies of patients with and without GVHD, and also in mouse models of GVHD. The human arm was conducted as a prospective observational study, and neither blinding nor randomization was performed. Overall study outcomes, separate from this receptor: Which tissue TCRs were alloreactive or antigen-specific was not determined in the study, and some of the clones might have been host cells that persisted. The patient cohort was small and varied clinically, and sampling depth was recognized as a limitation. Only a few T cell clones appeared in more than one patient, yet motif-based clustering showed tissue-specific repertoire signatures that were shared between patients. Within patients, how anatomically similar tissues were was a major factor shaping TCR repertoire composition, regardless of disease or transplant status. In both patients and mice, only a limited portion of the TCR repertoire detected in tissues was captured by blood and spleen T cells.

Library construction relied on the immunoSEQ multiplex PCR assay. Adaptive Biotechnologies performed the TCRbeta CDR3 sequencing at survey depth and reported CDR3 sequences, V/J genes, productive frequency and template counts. TCR beta CDR3 regions were amplified from genomic DNA rather than RNA. The paper's data handling went like this. Jensen-Shannon divergence was used to quantify pairwise repertoire overlap between tissues, with a value of 1 meaning complete divergence and a value of 0 meaning identical repertoires. Tissues were grouped by single-linkage agglomerative hierarchical clustering of pairwise JSD values, and the clustering results were shown as dendrograms. All patient samples were analyzed with GLIPH2 using simulation_depth 1000, kmer_min_depth 3 and cdr3_length_cutoff 8, and only groups containing more than two unique CDR3s were kept. A standardized tissue-overlap score extrapolated Jaccard GLIPH-group overlap across patients to a standard repertoire size of 1000 clones. Associations of diversity with clinical or experimental variables used linear mixed-effect models with tissue fixed effects and individual random effects. The table comes from immuneACCESS by way of TCRdb, which keeps in-frame sequences with V and J called. Part of the clones is missing from these tables; in studies checked, under half for an unresolved V gene and the rest for unknown reasons. The V and J calls and clone size are taken from that table; D and trimming were inferred from the DNA. A total of more than 20,000 clones appear in this sample, more than 80% of them only once. The ten largest clonotypes hold about 2% of the sample.

Cut back by 0 bases and 6 bases, the V and J ends lie 18 bases apart. Counted from cysteine to phenylalanine, this CDR3 has 16 amino acids. Left in the record is the CDR3 DNA by itself, 48 bases read in frame from the first base. The germline V gene supplies CDR1 SGHDT and CDR2 YYEEEE. In the paper's terms, the time point label means: recipient (host-origin) PBMCs collected before allo-HCT. Concerning this clone: Its antigen is unknown. Per-base qualities were not stored, and no clone one base away is much larger.

The material was blood, obtained before transplantation. The sequence was collected from a male donor aged 60 or over who later had graft-versus-host disease after an allogeneic stem cell transplant. This chain joins TRBV5-6 to TRBJ1-2; no D segment can be confidently identified. The nucleotide sequence is TGTGCCAGCAGCTTGGTGTCGCTGGCGGCGAAGGATGGCTACACCTTC. This encodes CASSLVSLAAKDGYTF.